These 18 T cell receptor beta chains share one sample of origin, sequenced in a study of blood T cell repertoires in COVID-19. Produced via immunoSEQ multiplex PCR; TCRdb's table is partial and in-frame only. The sample includes some 100,000 clones, approximately 80% of them seen just once. Material for sequencing was peripheral blood. The receptors stem from a human donor in a cohort sampled during active COVID-19.

The gene calls are TRBV10-3 and TRBJ2-1; the D gene is possibly TRBD2 (7 bases). The CDR3 is 14 residues long. The ends were cut back, 6 bases at V and 1 base at J, with 10 bases in the middle. The germline V gene has CDR1 ENHRY and CDR2 SYGVKD. CDR3 DNA sequence: TGTGCCATCAGAAGGGGGGGTTCCTACAATGAGCAGTTCTTC. It specifies CAIRRGGSYNEQFF.

The V gene is TRBV24-1, the J gene TRBJ2-1; 8 bases map to TRBD2. J gave up 2 bases and V 3 bases, and 5 bases lay outside the gene matches. CDR3 length: 16 amino acids. The germline V gene encodes CDR1 KGHDR and CDR2 SFDVKD. The CDR3, as DNA: TGTGCCACCAGTGATGCCCGCGGGGGGACCTACAATGAGCAGTTCTTC. Its protein product is CATSDARGGTYNEQFF.

The J gene is TRBJ2-1, the V gene TRBV7-3; 9 bases are shared with TRBD2. The J segment lost 6 bases and the V segment lost 2 bases, leaving 5 bases of the junction unmatched. The CDR3 is 15 residues long. The germline CDR1 and CDR2 sequences are SGHTA and FQGTGA. The DNA for the CDR3 is TGTGCCAGCAGCTTATTGAGGACTAGCGTCAATGAGCAGTTCTTC. As protein: CASSLLRTSVNEQFF.

On this clone: One junction end does not reproduce the germline sequence, and a read error may be involved. The chain combines TRBV30 with TRBJ1-1, with 7 positions matching TRBD1. This CDR3 region has 14 residues. Germline V gene data show CDR1 as GTSNPN and CDR2 as SVGIG (reference sequence). The CDR3 loop is CARREGQSNTEAFF. CDR3 DNA sequence: TGTGCCCGGAGGGAGGGACAGTCGAACACTGAAGCTTTCTTT.

J is TRBJ1-2 and V is TRBV10-3; 11 positions match TRBD1. Germline CDR1 ENHRY, CDR2 SYGVKD. Germline trimming cut 2 bases from V and 4 bases from J; bases unmatched to any gene: 3. The CDR3 length is 15 residues. CDR3 sequence reads: CAISEGQGAFYGYTF. DNA of the CDR3: TGTGCCATCAGTGAGGGACAGGGGGCCTTCTATGGCTACACCTTC.

J is TRBJ2-2 and V is TRBV7-3; D is unclear. Looked up from germline, CDR1 is SGHTA and CDR2 is FQGTGA. The CDR3 has 13 amino acids. Between the trimmed V and J ends, which lost 6 bases and 1 base, there was a span of 6 bases. The CDR3, as DNA: TGTGCCAGCAGTCTAGAGAACACCGGGGAGCTGTTTTTT. Its protein product is CASSLENTGELFF.

The chain employs TRBV7-2 and TRBJ2-1, with TRBD2 matching 10 bases. The CDR3 covers 15 residues. Trimming removed 0 bases from V and 5 bases from J; junction bases left unmatched: 1. Germline CDR1 reads SGHTA; CDR2 reads FQGNSA. This CDR3 reads CASSLASGGHNEQFF. The CDR3 DNA reads TGTGCCAGCAGCTTAGCTAGCGGGGGGCACAATGAGCAGTTCTTC.

This clone came up a few times. The rearrangement uses TRBV7-6 and TRBJ1-4; D is possibly TRBD1 (5 bases). Per germline, CDR1 SGHVS and CDR2 FNYEAQ. V lost 1 base to trimming and J lost 6 bases, with 15 bases between them. The CDR3 is 16 amino acids. The CDR3 here is CASSLVSQGGDEKLFF. The CDR3, as DNA: TGTGCCAGCAGCTTAGTCTCTCAGGGAGGGGATGAAAAACTGTTTTTT.

This clone was observed once. The chain links TRBV11-3 to TRBJ1-1, with TRBD1 matching over 7 bases. Germline V lookup: CDR1 SGHNT, CDR2 YENEEA. The CDR3 has 13 residues. After removal of 3 bases from V and 11 bases from J, the junction contained 9 bases not matched to a gene. DNA of the CDR3: TGTGCCAGCAGCTTTACGGTAACAGGGGTGGCTTTCTTT. As protein: CASSFTVTGVAFF.

The V call is TRBV28, the J call TRBJ2-5, with 9 bases aligning to TRBD2. The length of the CDR3 is 13 residues. In germline, CDR1 is MDHEN, CDR2 SYDVKM. The junction had 5 bases not matched to a gene; V was cut back by 7 bases and J by 5 bases. CDR3 in DNA: TGTGCCAGCACCCTAGCGGGGTGGGAGACCCAGTACTTC. Residues: CASTLAGWETQYF.

V usage is TRBV19 and J usage is TRBJ1-5, with D maybe TRBD1 (6 bases). The ends were cut back, 0 bases at V and 5 bases at J, with 14 bases in the middle. Germline V CDR1 and CDR2: LNHDA, SQIVND (reference sequence). The CDR3 extends over 16 amino acids. CDR3 protein: CASSIDPRGGHQPQHF. The CDR3 nucleotides read TGTGCCAGTAGTATAGATCCACGCGGGGGCCATCAGCCCCAGCATTTT.

The chain links TRBV7-9 to TRBJ1-6; 7 nucleotides align to TRBD1. Germline V gene lookup returns CDR1 SEHNR and CDR2 FQNEAQ (reference sequence). Trimming cost V 4 bases and J 8 bases; bases outside gene matches: 2. CDR3 size: 13 residues. The CDR3 DNA is TGTGCCAGCAGCTACCAGGGGGATTCACCCCTCCACTTT. As protein: CASSYQGDSPLHF.

This chain joins TRBV5-8 and TRBJ1-5, with a tentative D call TRBD1 (5 bases). This CDR3 has 15 amino acids. V gave up 1 base and J gave up 3 bases, with 11 bases separating them. Per germline, CDR1 SGHTS and CDR2 YDEGEE. Here the CDR3 reads CASSLLGQVNQPQHF. The CDR3 DNA sequence: TGTGCCAGCAGCTTGTTGGGGCAGGTCAATCAGCCCCAGCATTTT.

The V call is TRBV5-6, the J call TRBJ1-4; 8 bases map to TRBD1. The CDR3 totals 14 residues. V gave up 2 bases and J gave up 7 bases; unmatched junction bases: 4. CDR1 is SGHDT, CDR2 YYEEEE, per germline. The CDR3 loop is CASSFQGAGEKLFF. CDR3 in DNA: TGTGCCAGCAGCTTCCAGGGGGCGGGTGAAAAACTGTTTTTT.

This chain links TRBV5-1 with TRBJ2-3, with D tentatively TRBD2 (6 bases). V lost 0 bases to trimming and J lost 5 bases, with 7 bases between them. Germline assignment: CDR1 SGHRS and CDR2 YFSETQ. The CDR3 is 13 residues long. The CDR3 loop reads CASSLVGGDTQYF. In nucleotides, the CDR3 is TGCGCCAGCAGCTTGGTCGGGGGAGATACGCAGTATTTT.

V usage is TRBV5-1 and J usage is TRBJ2-3; D is ambiguous. The CDR3 runs to 16 residues. V gave up 0 bases and J gave up 2 bases, with 13 bases separating them. Germline lookup yields CDR1 SGHRS and CDR2 YFSETQ. CDR3 region: CASSLGVGASTDTQYF. DNA for the CDR3: TGCGCCAGCAGCTTGGGAGTCGGAGCCTCCACAGATACGCAGTATTTT.

The gene calls are TRBV6-6 and TRBJ1-2, with TRBD1 matching 9 bases. The CDR3 totals 15 residues. CDR1 is MNHNY and CDR2 is SVGAGI in the germline V gene (reference sequence). V lost 5 bases and J lost 3; bases outside the gene matches: 7. DNA for the CDR3: TGTGCCAGCAGTCACACAGGGGGCGTTGACTATGGCTACACCTTC. Protein: CASSHTGGVDYGYTF.

The chain combines TRBV6-5 with TRBJ2-3, with TRBD1 matching over 11 bases. The CDR3 has 14 amino acids. Germline V gene lookup returns CDR1 MNHEY and CDR2 SVGAGI. J was trimmed by 6 bases and V by 6 bases; bases with no gene match: 5. Here the CDR3 DNA reads TGTGCCAGCAGCCCAGGACAGGGGGCGGATACGCAGTATTTT. This encodes CASSPGQGADTQYF.